The rows below give T cell receptor beta chains drawn from one sample of a study of blood T cell repertoires in COVID-19. Generated by immunoSEQ multiplex PCR, the TCRdb table keeps only in-frame clones and is missing some. The repertoire holds over 90,000 clones, over 70% seen once, with 25% in the top ten. Material: peripheral blood. Receptors originate from an elderly man with active or convalescent COVID-19. CDR3s include the opening cysteine and the closing phenylalanine or tryptophan. The D gene is left open where the match is weak. Size values are once, few and many counts, or a class for expanded clones, and some rows have none.

J,V,size,D,CDR3,DNA
TRBJ1-6,TRBV6-4,.,.,CASSRGAYNSPLHF,TGTGCCAGCAGCAGGGGCGCCTATAATTCACCCCTCCACTTT
TRBJ1-5,TRBV6-5,.,.,CASSGRWDQPQHF,TGTGCCAGCTCCGGGAGGTGGGATCAGCCCCAGCATTTT
TRBJ1-5,TRBV5-8,.,.,CASSDPARGFANQPQHF,TGTGCCAGCAGCGACCCAGCGCGGGGGTTTGCGAATCAGCCCCAGCATTTT
TRBJ1-2,TRBV5-5,once,TRBD1,CASSAQTGMFDGYTF,TGTGCCAGCAGCGCGCAGACAGGGATGTTCGATGGCTACACCTTC
TRBJ2-1,TRBV12-3/TRBV12-4,.,.,CASTPGRGNEQFF,TGTGCCAGCACCCCCGGACGGGGTAATGAGCAGTTCTTC
TRBJ2-7,TRBV7-8,once,TRBD1,CASSTHRGRGSPYEQYF,TGTGCCAGCAGCACTCACAGGGGAAGGGGAAGTCCCTACGAGCAGTACTTC
TRBJ2-7,TRBV6-5,few,.,CASTSGGRYEQYF,TGTGCCAGCACTTCTGGAGGGAGGTACGAGCAGTACTTC
TRBJ1-3,TRBV5-4,.,.,CASSSPGTSSGNTIYF,TGTGCCAGCAGCTCCCCCGGGACAAGCTCTGGAAACACCATATATTTT
TRBJ1-2,TRBV5-6,.,TRBD1,CASSLLTGVGYGYTF,TGTGCCAGCAGCCTCCTGACAGGGGTAGGCTATGGCTACACCTTC
TRBJ2-3,TRBV14,few,.,CASSQDITSTDTQYF,TGTGCCAGCAGCCAAGATATAACTAGCACAGATACGCAGTATTTT
TRBJ1-4,TRBV30,.,.,CARRTAPNEKLFF,TGTGCCCGCAGGACAGCACCTAATGAAAAACTGTTTTTT
TRBJ2-5,TRBV18,.,.,CASSPRVGGLQETQYF,TGTGCCAGCTCACCACGGGTCGGGGGGCTCCAAGAGACCCAGTACTTC
TRBJ2-5,TRBV7-6,.,.,CASSPAETQYF,TGTGCCAGCAGCCCCGCGGAGACCCAGTACTTC
TRBJ2-1,TRBV5-8,.,TRBD1,CASSWTGGSYNEQFF,TGTGCCAGCAGCTGGACAGGGGGCTCCTACAATGAGCAGTTCTTC
TRBJ1-1,TRBV27,.,.,CASSSGGTEAFF,TGTGCCAGCAGTTCGGGTGGCACTGAAGCTTTCTTT
TRBJ2-1,TRBV5-1,.,TRBD2,CASSLVSGGAWDEQFF,TGCGCCAGCAGCTTGGTTAGCGGGGGGGCTTGGGATGAGCAGTTCTTC
TRBJ2-1,TRBV9,.,TRBD2,CASSEDPGLAREQFF,TGTGCCAGCAGCGAAGACCCGGGACTAGCCCGGGAGCAGTTCTTC
TRBJ1-3,TRBV5-1,.,TRBD1,CASSPQGVSGNTIYF,TGCGCCAGCAGCCCACAGGGGGTTTCCGGAAACACCATATATTTT
TRBJ1-2,TRBV5-5,.,.,CASSTGLTGLYGYTF,TGTGCCAGCAGCACCGGACTAACCGGCCTCTATGGCTACACCTTC
TRBJ1-6,TRBV9,.,.,CASSERVGGSPLHF,TGTGCCAGCAGCGAAAGAGTCGGGGGATCACCCCTCCACTTT
TRBJ1-1,TRBV10-3,.,.,CAISREGGGTEAFF,TGTGCCATCAGTAGAGAGGGGGGAGGGACTGAAGCTTTCTTT
TRBJ1-2,TRBV14,.,.,CASSQDYGATSYGYTF,TGTGCCAGCAGCCAAGACTACGGAGCAACCTCCTATGGCTACACCTTC
TRBJ2-5,TRBV6-1,.,TRBD1,CASSESAGTGPETQYF,TGTGCCAGCAGTGAGAGCGCCGGGACAGGGCCAGAGACCCAGTACTTC
TRBJ2-5,TRBV19,.,.,CASSTPDWKETQYF,TGTGCCAGTAGTACCCCCGACTGGAAAGAGACCCAGTACTTC
TRBJ2-1,TRBV7-8,.,TRBD2,CASSFPGGLEEQFF,TGTGCCAGCAGCTTCCCGGGGGGGTTGGAAGAGCAGTTCTTC
TRBJ1-2,TRBV4-3,.,TRBD1,CASSQGTGGLGYTF,TGCGCCAGCAGCCAAGGAACAGGGGGCCTTGGCTACACCTTC
TRBJ2-3,TRBV2,.,.,CASSEGGGLAKWPSTDTQYF,TGTGCCAGCAGTGAAGGGGGGGGCCTGGCCAAGTGGCCTAGCACAGATACGCAGTATTTT
TRBJ1-2,TRBV30,.,TRBD1,CAWSTKHRGLYGYTF,TGTGCCTGGAGTACCAAACACAGGGGCCTCTATGGCTACACCTTC
TRBJ1-3,TRBV3-1/TRBV3-2,.,.,CASSQFLGPSGNTIYF,TGTGCCAGCAGCCAATTTTTGGGGCCCTCTGGAAACACCATATATTTT
TRBJ1-2,TRBV4-1,.,.,CASSLSHGANYGYTF,TGCGCCAGCAGCCTCTCGCACGGGGCTAACTATGGCTACACCTTC
TRBJ2-7,TRBV10-2,.,TRBD1,CASSESSRTGLWEQYF,TGCGCCAGCAGTGAGTCTAGCAGGACAGGCCTCTGGGAGCAGTACTTC
TRBJ1-2,TRBV6-4,.,.,CASSDHLDLGGYTF,TGTGCCAGCAGTGACCACCTCGACTTGGGTGGCTACACCTTC
TRBJ1-4,TRBV5-5,.,.,CASSRDSQHEKLFF,TGTGCCAGCAGCCGAGACAGTCAGCATGAAAAACTGTTTTTT
TRBJ1-1,TRBV19,.,.,CASTLLGGSTEAFF,TGTGCCAGTACCCTCCTCGGGGGGAGCACTGAAGCTTTCTTT
TRBJ2-7,TRBV7-9,.,TRBD2,CASSPSGGRGEQYF,TGTGCCAGCAGTCCAAGCGGGGGGCGTGGAGAGCAGTACTTC
TRBJ1-4,TRBV19,.,TRBD1,CASNPTGSNEKLFF,TGTGCCAGTAACCCGACAGGGTCGAATGAAAAACTGTTTTTT
TRBJ1-2,TRBV5-1,few,TRBD1,CASSERDRVSRYGYTF,TGCGCCAGCAGCGAGAGGGACAGAGTTTCCCGCTATGGCTACACCTTC
TRBJ2-7,TRBV19,.,.,CASSQGSDYEQYF,TGTGCCAGTAGTCAGGGCAGCGATTACGAGCAGTACTTC
TRBJ2-3,TRBV7-2,.,TRBD2,CASSLEPSGYSSTDTQYF,TGTGCCAGCAGCTTAGAACCTAGCGGATATTCTAGCACAGATACGCAGTATTTT
TRBJ2-7,TRBV2,.,.,CASSGEADYEQYF,TGTGCCAGCAGTGGGGAGGCAGATTACGAGCAGTACTTC
TRBJ2-3,TRBV9,.,TRBD2,CASSVGSGGTTDTQYF,TGTGCCAGCAGCGTAGGAAGCGGGGGTACCACAGATACGCAGTATTTT
TRBJ2-6,TRBV12-3/TRBV12-4,.,.,CASSLSGANVLTF,TGTGCCAGCTCTCTCTCTGGGGCCAACGTCCTGACTTTC
TRBJ1-2,TRBV18,few,TRBD1,CASSPIQGQGNGYTF,TGTGCCAGCTCACCCATTCAAGGACAGGGGAATGGCTACACCTTC
TRBJ2-1,TRBV7-2,.,TRBD2,CASSLSGGDYNEQFF,TGTGCCAGCAGCTTAAGCGGGGGGGATTACAATGAGCAGTTCTTC
TRBJ1-2,TRBV5-6,once,.,CASSFARLRGYTF,TGTGCCAGCAGCTTTGCCAGGCTGCGCGGCTACACCTTC
TRBJ2-1,TRBV6-1,.,TRBD2,CASSDGILAGGRNEQFF,TGTGCCAGCAGTGATGGAATTCTAGCGGGGGGCAGAAATGAGCAGTTCTTC
TRBJ2-7,TRBV5-1,.,.,CASSLKGGHQVYEQYF,TGCGCCAGCAGCTTGAAAGGTGGCCACCAGGTCTACGAGCAGTACTTC
TRBJ1-2,TRBV4-3,.,.,CASSQEVYRANYGYTF,TGCGCCAGCAGCCAAGAGGTGTACAGGGCAAACTATGGCTACACCTTC
TRBJ2-3,TRBV5-6,.,.,CASSFEGAETDTQYF,TGTGCCAGCAGCTTCGAAGGAGCGGAGACAGATACGCAGTATTTT